Each of the 17 T cell receptor beta chains below was sequenced from the same sample in a study of neoadjuvant anti-PD-1 for oral cavity cancer. Sample time point: after neoadjuvant nivolumab, at surgical resection. Generated by immunoSEQ multiplex PCR, the TCRdb table keeps only in-frame clones and is missing some. Here the sample spans about 10,000 clones, roughly three fifths being singletons. Sample: PBMCs, taken after nivolumab (anti-PD-1) treatment. The receptors were gathered from a person aged 35 to 85 with oral cavity squamous cell carcinoma.

This chain joins TRBV2 and TRBJ2-7; D possibly corresponds to TRBD1 (8 bases). Germline CDR1 SNHLY, CDR2 FYNNEI. CDR3 length: 14 amino acids. V gave up 6 bases and J gave up 5 bases, with 17 bases separating them. CDR3 in DNA: TGTGCCAGCAGAGAGACAGGGGAGGGCCACGAGCAGTACTTC. Translating gives CASRETGEGHEQYF.

V gene TRBV19 combines with J gene TRBJ1-5; D is possibly TRBD1 (6 bases). Germline V gives CDR1 LNHDA, CDR2 SQIVND (reference sequence). The ends were cut back, 4 bases at V and 5 bases at J, with 12 bases in the middle. The CDR3 sequence is 14 residues long. The CDR3 bases are TGTGCCAGTAGTAGATCTGGGGGCGATCAGCCCCAGCATTTT. As protein: CASSRSGGDQPQHF. Full variable domain (outside the CDR3, taken from reference TRBV19 and TRBJ1-5): DGGITQSPKYLFRKEGQNVTLSCEQNLNHDAMYWYRQDPGQGLRLIYYSQIVNDFQKGDIAEGYSVSREKKESFPLTVTSAQKNPTAFYLCASSRSGGDQPQHFGDGTRLSIL.

The chain is built from TRBV2 and TRBJ2-1; D remains ambiguous. Germline V gene sequence: CDR1 SNHLY, CDR2 FYNNEI. This CDR3 region has 13 residues. V was clipped by 4 bases and J by 0 bases, with 4 bases between them. CDR3 loop: CASSASSYNEQFF. The CDR3 DNA sequence: TGTGCCAGCAGTGCCTCCTCCTACAATGAGCAGTTCTTC.

The V and J genes are TRBV11-2 and TRBJ2-7; D is perhaps TRBD2 (7 bases). The germline V gene has CDR1 SGHAT and CDR2 FQNNGV. The V end lost 4 bases, the J end lost 0 bases, and 16 bases lay between the germline ends. The CDR3 runs to 16 residues. This CDR3 reads CASSSLEGGGSYEQYF. CDR3 DNA sequence: TGTGCCAGCAGCTCGCTTGAGGGGGGGGGCTCCTACGAGCAGTACTTC.

The chain has TRBV7-8 and TRBJ2-3; D may be TRBD2 (7 bases). V lost 1 base and J lost 5, with 10 bases in between. CDR1 is SGHVS and CDR2 is FQNEAQ in the germline V gene. The CDR3 totals 14 residues. The CDR3 region is CASSLGRGLDTQYF. In DNA, the CDR3 is TGTGCCAGCAGCTTAGGGCGGGGGCTAGATACGCAGTATTTT.

This clone was picked up a small number of times. The chain joins TRBV5-6 to TRBJ2-7; D gene unclear. The germline V and J ends were trimmed by 4 bases and 0 bases, with 14 bases remaining between them. Germline V CDR1 and CDR2: SGHDT, YYEEEE. The CDR3 runs 15 residues. CDR3 protein: CASSPPGPPSYEQYF. CDR3 coding DNA: TGTGCCAGCAGCCCTCCCGGCCCCCCCTCCTACGAGCAGTACTTC.

With respect to this clone: An end of the junction does not agree with germline; a read error may underlie this. The chain has TRBV7-7 and TRBJ2-2; 12 bases match TRBD2. Per germline, CDR1 SSHAT and CDR2 FNYEAQ (reference sequence). CDR3 length: 16 amino acids. The CDR3 loop reads CASSSRTSGTSGELFF. CDR3 coding DNA: TGTGCTAGCAGCTCTAGGACTAGCGGGACCTCCGGGGAGCTGTTTTTT. Looking up the rest from reference TRBV7-7 and TRBJ2-2 gives the full variable domain: GAGVSQSPRYKVTKRGQDVTLRCDPISSHATLYWYQQALGQGPEFLTYFNYEAQPDKSGLPSDRFSAERPEGSISTLTIQRTEQRDSAMYRCASSSRTSGTSGELFFGEGSRLTVL.

This sequence joins TRBV10-3 and TRBJ1-2; TRBD1 aligns across 8 bases. The germline V gene encodes CDR1 ENHRY and CDR2 SYGVKD. V was pared by 2 bases and J by 4 bases, with 3 bases of the junction left unmatched. The CDR3 is made up of 14 amino acids. CDR3 sequence reads: CAISEQGAGYGYTF. Here the CDR3 DNA reads TGTGCCATCAGTGAGCAGGGGGCAGGCTATGGCTACACCTTC.

The chain joins TRBV4-1 to TRBJ1-2, with D maybe TRBD1 (5 bases). Germline CDR1 is MGHRA and CDR2 is YSYEKL. This CDR3 has 12 amino acids. The ends were cut back, 3 bases at V and 8 bases at J, with 10 bases in the middle. The CDR3 bases are TGCGCCAGCAGCCATCCGAGGGGCGGCTACACCTTC. Translation: CASSHPRGGYTF.

This chain connects TRBV10-1 to TRBJ2-3, with D perhaps TRBD1 or TRBD2 (5 bases each). This CDR3 comprises 15 residues. The germline V and J ends were trimmed by 1 base and 1 base, with 9 bases remaining between them. The V gene's germline CDR1 is WNHNN and CDR2 SYGVQD (reference sequence). The CDR3 DNA follows: TGCGCCAGCAGTGAGTGGGGGACGGGCACAGATACGCAGTATTTT. Its translation is CASSEWGTGTDTQYF.

This clone was seen only once. The rearrangement links TRBV7-9 to TRBJ2-5; tentatively, D is TRBD1 (6 bases). The V end lost 5 bases, the J end lost 3 bases, and 13 bases lay between the germline ends. Germline V CDR1 and CDR2: SEHNR, FQNEAQ (reference sequence). The CDR3 is 14 residues long. The CDR3 sequence: CASSPGTNEETQYF. For the CDR3, the DNA is TGTGCCAGCAGCCCCGGGACAAATGAAGAGACCCAGTACTTC.

The chain carries TRBV30 and TRBJ1-1; a possible D gene is TRBD1 (5 bases). CDR3 length: 14 amino acids. From germline, CDR1 is GTSNPN and CDR2 SVGIG (reference sequence). V dropped 0 bases and J dropped 4 bases, with 12 bases sitting between them. The CDR3 nucleotides are TGTGCCTGGAGTGTACTGCAGGGCGTCACTGAAGCTTTCTTT. Its translation is CAWSVLQGVTEAFF.

The chain's CDR3 is CASSASPASQSRANVLTF. The CDR3 coding sequence is TGCGCCAGCAGCGCTTCACCAGCGTCACAAAGTCGGGCCAACGTCCTGACTTTC. V and J are TRBV4-3 and TRBJ2-6, with D hard to call. Germline lookup yields CDR1 LGHNA and CDR2 YSLEER. This CDR3 is 18 amino acids long. Between the trimmed V and J ends, which lost 5 bases and 5 bases, there was a span of 22 bases.

The gene calls are TRBV30 and TRBJ1-2; D is ambiguous. V shed 5 bases and J shed 2 bases, with 6 bases lying between them. Germline lookup yields CDR1 GTSNPN and CDR2 SVGIG (reference sequence). This CDR3 region has 11 residues. CDR3 DNA: TGTGCCTGGGGCCAGAACTATGGCTACACCTTC. This gives the protein CAWGQNYGYTF.

V is TRBV11-3 and J is TRBJ1-5; D gene ambiguous. The CDR3 has 12 residues. CDR1 and CDR2 (germline): SGHNT, YENEEA. V was shortened by 3 bases and J by 4 bases, with 4 bases between the two germline ends. This CDR3 reads CASSFHNQPQHF. DNA for the CDR3: TGTGCCAGCAGCTTCCATAATCAGCCCCAGCATTTT. Combining the CDR3 with reference TRBV11-3 and TRBJ1-5 gives the whole variable domain EAGVVQSPRYKIIEKKQPVAFWCNPISGHNTLYWYLQNLGQGPELLIRYENEEAVDDSQLPKDRFSAERLKGVDSTLKIQPAELGDSAVYLCASSFHNQPQHFGDGTRLSIL.

The rearrangement joins TRBV19 to TRBJ1-2, with 10 positions matching TRBD1. The CDR3 is made up of 15 amino acids. Germline V CDR1 and CDR2: LNHDA, SQIVND (reference sequence). The J segment lost 1 base and the V segment lost 7 bases, leaving 6 bases of the junction unmatched. CDR3 residues: CASKRDRGHNYGYTF. The CDR3 region has the DNA TGTGCCAGTAAAAGGGACAGGGGCCATAACTATGGCTACACCTTC.

The chain links TRBV2 to TRBJ1-1; TRBD1 matches at 9 bases. The CDR3 covers 14 residues. The ends lost 8 bases at V and 1 base at J; junction bases unmatched: 5. Germline CDR1 reads SNHLY; CDR2 reads FYNNEI. CDR3 loop: CASFRGQGNTEAFF. DNA for the CDR3: TGTGCCAGCTTTCGGGGACAGGGGAACACTGAAGCTTTCTTT.